Listed here is a single T cell receptor (beta chain). Its antigen is unidentified. The sample is drawn from a study of T cells in Graves' hyperthyroidism and ophthalmopathy. Across the study: Pretreatment peripheral blood was obtained at initial diagnosis. Study results and limitations: Blood held most thyroid clonotypes expanded above 0.001 frequency.

This CDR3 region has 15 residues. CDR1 is SEHNR and CDR2 is FQNEAQ in the germline V gene (reference sequence). Trimming shortened V by 4 bases and J by 4 bases, and 17 bases separated the two germline ends. Template material for amplifying TCR beta CDR3 regions consisted of RNA transcripts. HTBI primers were used for first-round RT-PCR of the TCR CDR3. Using its own MiXCR run on the multiplex PCR reads, TCRdb lists one record per CDR3 protein. The sample carries hundreds of thousands of distinct CDR3 sequences, roughly 15% recorded once. This receptor was taken from a woman in her 40s with Graves' ophthalmopathy. The chain recombines TRBV7-9 with TRBJ2-7; no definite D call. The sample was blood. In DNA form, the CDR3 reads TGTGCCAGCAGCTATGGCGATCTAACGACTTACGAGCAGTACTTC. This codes for CASSYGDLTTYEQYF. The whole variable domain, remainder taken from reference TRBV7-9 and TRBJ2-7, is DTGVSQNPRHKITKRGQNVTFRCDPISEHNRLYWYRQTLGQGPEFLTYFQNEAQLEKSRLLSDRFSAERPKGSFSTLEIQRTEQGDSAMYLCASSYGDLTTYEQYFGPGTRLTVT.